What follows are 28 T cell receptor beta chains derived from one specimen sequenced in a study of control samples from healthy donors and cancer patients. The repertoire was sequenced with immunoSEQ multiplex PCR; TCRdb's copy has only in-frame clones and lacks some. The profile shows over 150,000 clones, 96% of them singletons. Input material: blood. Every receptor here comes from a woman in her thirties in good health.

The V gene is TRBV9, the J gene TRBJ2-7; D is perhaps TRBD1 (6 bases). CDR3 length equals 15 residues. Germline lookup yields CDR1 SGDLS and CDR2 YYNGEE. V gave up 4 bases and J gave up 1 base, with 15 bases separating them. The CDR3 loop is CASSPSGGLSYEQYF. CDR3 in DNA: TGTGCCAGCAGCCCTAGTGGGGGCCTTTCCTACGAGCAGTACTTC.

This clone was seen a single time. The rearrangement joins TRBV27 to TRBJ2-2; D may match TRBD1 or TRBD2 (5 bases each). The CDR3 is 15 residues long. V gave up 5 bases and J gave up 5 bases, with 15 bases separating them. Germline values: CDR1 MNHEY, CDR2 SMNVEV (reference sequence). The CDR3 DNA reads TGTGCCAGCAGTCCTCTTGGGACGCCGACCGGGGAGCTGTTTTTT. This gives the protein CASSPLGTPTGELFF.

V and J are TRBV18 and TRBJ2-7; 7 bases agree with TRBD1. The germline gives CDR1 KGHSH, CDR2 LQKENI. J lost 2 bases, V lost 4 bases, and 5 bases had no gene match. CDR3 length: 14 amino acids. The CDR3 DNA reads TGTGCCAGCTCACGGGACAGTGCCACCTACGAGCAGTACTTC. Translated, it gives CASSRDSATYEQYF.

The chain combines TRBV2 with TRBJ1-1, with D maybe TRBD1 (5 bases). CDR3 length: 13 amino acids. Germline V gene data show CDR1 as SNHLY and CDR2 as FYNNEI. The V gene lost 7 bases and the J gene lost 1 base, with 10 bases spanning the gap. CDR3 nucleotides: TGTGCCAGCAAACCAGACAGGAACACTGAAGCTTTCTTT. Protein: CASKPDRNTEAFF.

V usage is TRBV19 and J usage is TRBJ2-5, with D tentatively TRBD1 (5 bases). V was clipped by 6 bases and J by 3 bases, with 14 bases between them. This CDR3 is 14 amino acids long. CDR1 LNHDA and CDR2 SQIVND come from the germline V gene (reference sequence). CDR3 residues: CASRGALSEETQYF. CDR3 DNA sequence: TGTGCCAGTAGAGGGGCATTGAGTGAAGAGACCCAGTACTTC.

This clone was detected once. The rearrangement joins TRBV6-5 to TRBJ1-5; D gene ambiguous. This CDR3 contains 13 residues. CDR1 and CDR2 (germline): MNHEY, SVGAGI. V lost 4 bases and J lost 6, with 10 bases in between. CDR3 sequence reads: CASSSSWGQPQHF. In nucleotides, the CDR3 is TGTGCCAGCAGTTCGAGTTGGGGTCAGCCCCAGCATTTT.

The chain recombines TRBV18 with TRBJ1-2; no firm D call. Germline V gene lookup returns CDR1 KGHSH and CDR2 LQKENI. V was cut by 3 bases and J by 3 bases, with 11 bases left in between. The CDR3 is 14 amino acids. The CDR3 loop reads CASSPTREDYGYTF. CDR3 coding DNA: TGTGCCAGCTCACCGACACGGGAGGACTATGGCTACACCTTC. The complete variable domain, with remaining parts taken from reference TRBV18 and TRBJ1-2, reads NAGVMQNPRHLVRRRGQEARLRCSPMKGHSHVYWYRQLPEEGLKFMVYLQKENIIDESGMPKERFSAEFPKEGPSILRIQQVVRGDSAAYFCASSPTREDYGYTFGSGTRLTVV.

CDR3 residues: CASSRTSGSGTDTQYF. The CDR3 bases are TGTGCCAGCAGCCGGACTAGCGGGAGCGGGACAGATACGCAGTATTTT. This chain links TRBV28 with TRBJ2-3; 13 positions agree with TRBD2. Germline V lookup: CDR1 MDHEN, CDR2 SYDVKM. This CDR3 comprises 16 residues. J lost 3 bases, V lost 6 bases, and 6 bases had no gene match.

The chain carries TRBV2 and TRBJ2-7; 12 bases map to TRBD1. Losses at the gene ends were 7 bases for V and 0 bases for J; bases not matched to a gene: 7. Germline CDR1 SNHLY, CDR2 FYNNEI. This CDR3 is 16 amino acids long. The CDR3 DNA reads TGTGCCAGCATGGGGACAGGGGGCCCGAGCTCCTACGAGCAGTACTTC. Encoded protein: CASMGTGGPSSYEQYF. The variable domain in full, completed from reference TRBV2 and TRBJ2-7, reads EPEVTQTPSHQVTQMGQEVILRCVPISNHLYFYWYRQILGQKVEFLVSFYNNEISEKSEIFDDQFSVERPDGSNFTLKIRSTKLEDSAMYFCASMGTGGPSSYEQYFGPGTRLTVT.

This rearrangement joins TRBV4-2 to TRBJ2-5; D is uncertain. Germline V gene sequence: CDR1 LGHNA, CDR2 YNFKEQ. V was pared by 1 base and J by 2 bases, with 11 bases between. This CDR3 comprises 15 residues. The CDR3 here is CASSQVASEQETQYF. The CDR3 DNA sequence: TGTGCCAGCAGCCAAGTAGCATCGGAACAAGAGACCCAGTACTTC.

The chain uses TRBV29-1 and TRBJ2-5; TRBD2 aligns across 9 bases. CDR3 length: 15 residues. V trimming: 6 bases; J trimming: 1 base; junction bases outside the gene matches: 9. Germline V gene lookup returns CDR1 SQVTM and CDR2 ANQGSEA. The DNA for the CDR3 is TGCAGCGTCGTGCTGGTAGCGGGGGCCCAAGAGACCCAGTACTTC. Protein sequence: CSVVLVAGAQETQYF.

The CDR3 sequence: CASSMGGTGVYEQYF. The DNA of the CDR3 is TGTGCCAGTAGTATGGGGGGGACAGGGGTCTACGAGCAGTACTTC. The chain couples TRBV19 to TRBJ2-7; 10 bases are a match to TRBD1. Trimming took 3 bases from V and 3 from J; bases not matched to a gene: 5. CDR1 LNHDA and CDR2 SQIVND come from the germline V gene (reference sequence). The CDR3 contains 15 residues.

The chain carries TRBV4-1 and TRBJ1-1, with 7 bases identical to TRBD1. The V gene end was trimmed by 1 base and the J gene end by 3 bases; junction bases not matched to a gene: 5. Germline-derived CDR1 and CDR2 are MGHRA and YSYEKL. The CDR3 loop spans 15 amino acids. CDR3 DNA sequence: TGCGCCAGCAGCCAAGGACAGGGACCATACACTGAAGCTTTCTTT. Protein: CASSQGQGPYTEAFF.

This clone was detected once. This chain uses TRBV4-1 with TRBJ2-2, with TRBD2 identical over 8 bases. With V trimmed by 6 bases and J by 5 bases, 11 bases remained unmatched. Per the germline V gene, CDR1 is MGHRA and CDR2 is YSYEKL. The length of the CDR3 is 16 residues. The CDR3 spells CASRLQAGGVTGELFF. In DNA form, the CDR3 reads TGCGCCAGCAGGCTACAGGCGGGGGGCGTGACCGGGGAGCTGTTTTTT.

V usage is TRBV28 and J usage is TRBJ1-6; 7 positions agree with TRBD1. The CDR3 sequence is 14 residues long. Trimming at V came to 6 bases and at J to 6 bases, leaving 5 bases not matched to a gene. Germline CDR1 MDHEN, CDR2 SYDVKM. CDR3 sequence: CASSYGTANSPLHF. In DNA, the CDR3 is TGTGCCAGCAGCTACGGGACAGCTAATTCACCCCTCCACTTT. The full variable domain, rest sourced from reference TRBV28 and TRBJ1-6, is DVKVTQSSRYLVKRTGEKVFLECVQDMDHENMFWYRQDPGLGLRLIYFSYDVKMKEKGDIPEGYSVSREKKERFSLILESASTNQTSMYLCASSYGTANSPLHFGNGTRLTVT.

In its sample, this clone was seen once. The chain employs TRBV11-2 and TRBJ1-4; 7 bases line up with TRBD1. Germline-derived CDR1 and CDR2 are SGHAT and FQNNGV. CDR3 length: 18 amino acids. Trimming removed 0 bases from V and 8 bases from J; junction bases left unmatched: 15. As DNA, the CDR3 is TGTGCCAGCAGCTTAGATCTTAGGGGACAGTTCCCAAGGGAAAAACTGTTTTTT. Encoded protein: CASSLDLRGQFPREKLFF.

The CDR3: CATSSPRGVNTEAFF. The DNA of the CDR3 is TGTGCCACCAGCAGTCCCCGGGGGGTGAACACTGAAGCTTTCTTT. The chain combines TRBV15 with TRBJ1-1; weak D call: TRBD1 (5 bases). The CDR3 runs 15 residues. V dropped 3 bases and J dropped 0 bases, with 11 bases sitting between them. Germline assignment: CDR1 LNHNV and CDR2 YYDKDF (reference sequence).

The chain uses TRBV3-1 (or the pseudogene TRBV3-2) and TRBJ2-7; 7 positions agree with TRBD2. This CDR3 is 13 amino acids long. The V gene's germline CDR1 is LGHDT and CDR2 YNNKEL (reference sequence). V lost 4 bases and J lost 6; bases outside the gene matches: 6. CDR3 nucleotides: TGTGCCAGCAGCCTTGGGACTACGGGCGAGCAGTACTTC. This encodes CASSLGTTGEQYF.

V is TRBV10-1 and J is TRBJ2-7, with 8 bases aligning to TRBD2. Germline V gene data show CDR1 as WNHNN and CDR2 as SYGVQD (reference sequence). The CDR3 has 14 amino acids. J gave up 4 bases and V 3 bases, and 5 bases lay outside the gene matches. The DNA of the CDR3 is TGCGCCAGCAGTGACAGCGGGAGAACGTACGAGCAGTACTTC. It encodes CASSDSGRTYEQYF.

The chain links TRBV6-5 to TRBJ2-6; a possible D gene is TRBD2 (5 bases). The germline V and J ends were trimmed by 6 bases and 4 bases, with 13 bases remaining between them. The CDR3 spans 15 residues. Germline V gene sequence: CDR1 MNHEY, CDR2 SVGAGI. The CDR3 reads CASRRDPSGANVLTF. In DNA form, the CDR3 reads TGTGCCAGCAGACGGGATCCTAGCGGGGCCAACGTCCTGACTTTC.

The CDR3 loop reads CASSLGGVYGYTF. In DNA form, the CDR3 reads TGCGCCAGCAGCTTGGGAGGGGTCTATGGCTACACCTTC. The chain employs TRBV5-1 and TRBJ1-2, with TRBD1 as a possible D gene (5 bases). The CDR3 loop spans 13 amino acids. V lost 0 bases to trimming and J lost 4 bases, with 7 bases between them. CDR1 is SGHRS, CDR2 YFSETQ, per germline.

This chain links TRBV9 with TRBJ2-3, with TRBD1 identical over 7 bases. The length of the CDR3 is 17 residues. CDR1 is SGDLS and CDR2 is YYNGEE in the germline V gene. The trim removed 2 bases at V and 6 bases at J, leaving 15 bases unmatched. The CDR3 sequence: CASSVETGTSSMDTQYF. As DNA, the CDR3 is TGTGCCAGCAGCGTGGAGACAGGGACCTCTTCGATGGATACGCAGTATTTT.

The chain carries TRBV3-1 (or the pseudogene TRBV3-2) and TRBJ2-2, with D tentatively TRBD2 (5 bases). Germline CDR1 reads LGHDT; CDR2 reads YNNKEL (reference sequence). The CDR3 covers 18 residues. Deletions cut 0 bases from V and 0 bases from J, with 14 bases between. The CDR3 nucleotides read TGTGCCAGCAGCCAAGATCCTCCAAGCGGAGCGAACACCGGGGAGCTGTTTTTT. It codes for CASSQDPPSGANTGELFF.

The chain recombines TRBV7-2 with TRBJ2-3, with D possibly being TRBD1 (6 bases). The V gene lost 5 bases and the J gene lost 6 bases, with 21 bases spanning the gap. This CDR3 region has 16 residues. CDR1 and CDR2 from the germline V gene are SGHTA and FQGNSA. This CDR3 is CASSTDRPQKRDTQYF. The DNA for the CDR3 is TGTGCCAGCAGCACTGACAGGCCACAGAAACGCGATACGCAGTATTTT.

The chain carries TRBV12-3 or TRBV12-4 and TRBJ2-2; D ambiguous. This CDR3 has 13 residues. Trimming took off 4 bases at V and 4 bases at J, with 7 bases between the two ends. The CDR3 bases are TGTGCCAGCAGTTCGGACGCCACCGGGGAGCTGTTTTTT. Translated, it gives CASSSDATGELFF.

The CDR3: CASSRQGRSYEQYF. CDR3 DNA: TGTGCCAGCAGTCGACAGGGTAGGTCCTACGAGCAGTACTTC. The chain has TRBV2 and TRBJ2-7; 7 bases map to TRBD1. With 5 bases clipped from V and 1 base from J, the junction kept 5 bases outside the gene matches. The germline CDR1 and CDR2 sequences are SNHLY and FYNNEI. The CDR3 loop spans 14 amino acids. The full variable domain, its missing parts supplied by reference TRBV2 and TRBJ2-7, is EPEVTQTPSHQVTQMGQEVILRCVPISNHLYFYWYRQILGQKVEFLVSFYNNEISEKSEIFDDQFSVERPDGSNFTLKIRSTKLEDSAMYFCASSRQGRSYEQYFGPGTRLTVT.

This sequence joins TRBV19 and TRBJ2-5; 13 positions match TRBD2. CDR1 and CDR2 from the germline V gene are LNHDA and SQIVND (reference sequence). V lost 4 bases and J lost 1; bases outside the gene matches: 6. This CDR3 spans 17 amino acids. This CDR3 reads CASSRTSGSLSQETQYF. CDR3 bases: TGTGCCAGTAGTAGGACTAGCGGGAGTCTCAGCCAAGAGACCCAGTACTTC.

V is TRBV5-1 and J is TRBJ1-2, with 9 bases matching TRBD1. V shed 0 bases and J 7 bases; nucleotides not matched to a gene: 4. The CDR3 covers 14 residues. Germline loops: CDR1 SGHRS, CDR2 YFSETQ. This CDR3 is CASSLGTGATGYTF. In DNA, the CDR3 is TGCGCCAGCAGCTTGGGGACAGGGGCCACTGGCTACACCTTC. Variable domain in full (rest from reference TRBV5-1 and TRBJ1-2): KAGVTQTPRYLIKTRGQQVTLSCSPISGHRSVSWYQQTPGQGLQFLFEYFSETQRNKGNFPGRFSGRQFSNSRSEMNVSTLELGDSALYLCASSLGTGATGYTFGSGTRLTVV.